These 9 T cell receptor beta chains came from one sample sequenced in a study of regulatory T cells in long-lasting Graves disease. Libraries of TCR beta came from iRepertoire HTBI primers plus Arm-PCR of CDR3 regions. Each CDR3 protein gets one entry after TCRdb re-called the multiplex PCR reads with MiXCR. The sample has roughly 500,000 distinct CDR3 sequences, more than 10% seen once; the top ten hold almost 9%. Time point reported: newly diagnosed GD, antithyroid drugs for less than 3 months. Researchers made the TCR library from RNA that was extracted from PBMCs. In addition, the sample was reused for a study of T cells in Graves' hyperthyroidism and ophthalmopathy.

The specimen was peripheral blood mononuclear cells (PBMCs), collected at new diagnosis, from a patient treated with antithyroid drugs. These receptor sequences come from a woman under 40 with Graves disease.

Only a few counts were recorded for this clonotype. J is TRBJ2-2 and V is TRBV5-1; possibly TRBD1 for D (6 bases). With 3 bases removed from V and 7 bases from J, the gap between germline ends came to 19 bases. There are 16 residues in the CDR3. The V gene's germline CDR1 is SGHRS and CDR2 YFSETQ. CDR3 in amino acids: CASSSIPGQGHGELFF. The CDR3 DNA is TGCGCCAGCAGCTCCATACCGGGACAAGGTCACGGGGAGCTGTTTTTT.

The V call is TRBV9, the J call TRBJ2-1; D is undetermined. V gave up 0 bases and J gave up 6 bases, with 10 bases separating them. Germline values: CDR1 SGDLS, CDR2 YYNGEE. This CDR3 comprises 14 residues. CDR3 sequence (DNA): TGTGCCAGCAGCGTAGCCCCAGCTAGCAATGAGCAGTTCTTC. Amino acids: CASSVAPASNEQFF.

The table lists this clonotype with a few counts. The rearrangement links TRBV5-4 to TRBJ2-1, with D uncertain. V was trimmed by 1 base and J by 8 bases, leaving 10 bases between them. The CDR3 is 13 residues long. Germline V gene sequence: CDR1 SGHNT, CDR2 YYREEE (reference sequence). The CDR3 coding sequence is TGTGCCAGCAGCTTGCGGGTGAGCGATGAGCAGTTCTTC. Its protein product is CASSLRVSDEQFF.

Written as DNA, the CDR3 is TGTGCCAGCAGCGGGTGGGTTAGCTCCTACAATGAGCAGTTCTTC. This codes for CASSGWVSSYNEQFF. The rearrangement joins TRBV28 to TRBJ2-1; D remains ambiguous. V lost 6 bases and J 0 bases, leaving 12 bases between the germline ends. The CDR3 has 15 residues. Germline values: CDR1 MDHEN, CDR2 SYDVKM.

This clonotype was counted only a few times. CDR3 DNA sequence: TGCAGTGCTAGACAGGGGGAGGGCCAGCCCCAGCATTTT. Its protein is CSARQGEGQPQHF. V gene TRBV20-1 combines with J gene TRBJ1-5; 7 positions match TRBD1. Germline V gene lookup returns CDR1 DFQATT and CDR2 SNEGSKA (reference sequence). The CDR3 sequence is 13 residues long. Trimming cost V 2 bases and J 7 bases; bases outside gene matches: 5.

This clonotype came up many times. The V gene is TRBV6-1, the J gene TRBJ1-5; 8 bases fit TRBD1. Germline V lookup: CDR1 MNHNS, CDR2 SASEGT. This CDR3 region has 15 residues. The J segment lost 2 bases and the V segment lost 4 bases, leaving 4 bases of the junction unmatched. The CDR3 loop is CASSAVTGGNQPQHF. The CDR3 DNA sequence: TGTGCCAGCAGTGCCGTGACAGGGGGCAATCAGCCCCAGCATTTT.

V and J are TRBV9 and TRBJ2-1, with 9 bases matching TRBD2. In germline, CDR1 is SGDLS, CDR2 YYNGEE. The CDR3 is made up of 17 amino acids. V dropped 0 bases and J dropped 5; count of bases not matched to a gene: 9. DNA of the CDR3: TGTGCCAGCAGCGTAGTCGATGGACTAGCGAGAAACAATGAGCAGTTCTTC. This codes for CASSVVDGLARNNEQFF.

At least ten counts were recorded for this clonotype. V and J are TRBV20-1 and TRBJ1-4; D is undetermined. From germline, CDR1 is DFQATT and CDR2 SNEGSKA (reference sequence). The CDR3 covers 17 residues. Trimming removed 0 bases from V and 5 bases from J, with 19 bases in between. As DNA, the CDR3 is TGCAGTGCTAGAGATCGTAGTCCCGGCAGAGTAAATGAAAAACTGTTTTTT. Amino acids: CSARDRSPGRVNEKLFF.

Remarks on this clonotype: Just one base apart from a much larger clone, this may be a read error. CDR3 region: CDSSTYPGTGTDTQYF. CDR3 nucleotides: TGTGACAGCAGTACTTACCCCGGGACGGGGACAGATACGCAGTATTTT. V gene TRBV6-4 combines with J gene TRBJ2-3; D is possibly TRBD1 or TRBD2 (5 bases each). The CDR3 contains 16 residues. Germline V gene sequence: CDR1 MRHNA, CDR2 SNTAGT.